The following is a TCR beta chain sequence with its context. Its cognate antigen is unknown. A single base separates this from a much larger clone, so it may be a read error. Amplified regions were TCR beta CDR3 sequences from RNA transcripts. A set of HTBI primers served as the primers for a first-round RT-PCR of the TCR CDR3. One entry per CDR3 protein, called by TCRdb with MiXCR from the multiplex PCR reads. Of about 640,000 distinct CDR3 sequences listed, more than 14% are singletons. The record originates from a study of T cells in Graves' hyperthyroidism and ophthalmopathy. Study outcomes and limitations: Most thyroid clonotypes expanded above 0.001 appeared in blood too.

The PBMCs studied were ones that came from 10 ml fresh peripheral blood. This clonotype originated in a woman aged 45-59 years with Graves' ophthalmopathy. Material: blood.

The DNA of the CDR3 is TGTGCCAGCAGTGTGGTGGGATCGTCGAGCTGTGGCTATGGCTACACCTTC. It translates to CASSVVGSSSCGYGYTF. The chain employs TRBV2 and TRBJ1-2, with D uncertain. The CDR3 loop spans 17 amino acids. V was pared by 4 bases and J by 4 bases, with 22 bases between. CDR1 SNHLY and CDR2 FYNNEI come from the germline V gene.